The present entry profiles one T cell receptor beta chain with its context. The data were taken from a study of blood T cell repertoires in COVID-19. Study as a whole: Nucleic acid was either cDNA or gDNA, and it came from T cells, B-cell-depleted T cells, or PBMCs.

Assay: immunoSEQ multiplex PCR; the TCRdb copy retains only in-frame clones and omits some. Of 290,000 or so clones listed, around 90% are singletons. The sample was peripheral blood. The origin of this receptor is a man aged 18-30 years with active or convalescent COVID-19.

The CDR3 bases are TGTGCCAGCTCACCACCGGGTCCAGGGGTAAGAACTGAAGCTTTCTTT. Translating it yields CASSPPGPGVRTEAFF. The V and J genes are TRBV18 and TRBJ1-1, with D maybe TRBD1 (6 bases). The CDR3 is 16 amino acids. Per the germline V gene, CDR1 is KGHSH and CDR2 is LQKENI. V shed 0 bases and J shed 5 bases, with 16 bases lying between them.